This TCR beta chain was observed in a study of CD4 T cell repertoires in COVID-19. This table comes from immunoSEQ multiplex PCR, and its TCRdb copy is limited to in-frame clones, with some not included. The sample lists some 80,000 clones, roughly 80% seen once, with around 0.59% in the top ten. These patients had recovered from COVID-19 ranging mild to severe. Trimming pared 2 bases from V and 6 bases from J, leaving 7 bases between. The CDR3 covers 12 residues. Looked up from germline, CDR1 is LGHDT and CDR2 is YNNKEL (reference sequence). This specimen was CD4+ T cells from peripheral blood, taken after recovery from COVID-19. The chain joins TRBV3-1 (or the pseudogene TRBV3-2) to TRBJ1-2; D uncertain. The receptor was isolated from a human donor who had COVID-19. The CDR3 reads CASSQMAHGYTF. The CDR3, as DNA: TGTGCCAGCAGCCAAATGGCCCATGGCTACACCTTC.